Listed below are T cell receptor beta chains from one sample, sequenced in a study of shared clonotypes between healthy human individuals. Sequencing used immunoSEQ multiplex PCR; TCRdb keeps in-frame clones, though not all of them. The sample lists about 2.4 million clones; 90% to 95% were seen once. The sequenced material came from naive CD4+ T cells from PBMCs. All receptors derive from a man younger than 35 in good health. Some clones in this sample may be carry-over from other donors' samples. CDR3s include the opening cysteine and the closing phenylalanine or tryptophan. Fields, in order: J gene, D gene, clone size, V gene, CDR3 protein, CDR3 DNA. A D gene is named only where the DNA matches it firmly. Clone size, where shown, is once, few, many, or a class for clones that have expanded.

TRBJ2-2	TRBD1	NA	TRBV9	CASTRRTGATGELFF	TGTGCCAGCACCCGCCGGACAGGGGCCACCGGGGAGCTGTTTTTT
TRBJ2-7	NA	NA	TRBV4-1	CASSTRFQEGHEQYF	TGCGCCAGCAGCACCCGTTTTCAGGAGGGCCACGAGCAGTACTTC
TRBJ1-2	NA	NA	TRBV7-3	CASSLGTDYGYTF	TGTGCCAGCAGCCTAGGGACCGACTATGGCTACACCTTC
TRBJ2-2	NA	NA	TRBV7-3	CASSLSPGGRGMFF	TGTGCCAGCAGCTTATCCCCCGGGGGCAGGGGGATGTTTTTT
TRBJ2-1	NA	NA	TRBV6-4	CASSVELAGNEQFF	TGTGCCAGCAGTGTTGAATTGGCGGGCAATGAGCAGTTCTTC
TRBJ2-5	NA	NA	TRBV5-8	CATRGRETQYF	TGTGCCACCAGGGGGAGGGAGACCCAGTACTTC
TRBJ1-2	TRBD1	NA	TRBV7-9	CASSRDRGGRGYTF	TGTGCCAGCAGCCGGGACAGGGGAGGTCGGGGCTACACCTTC
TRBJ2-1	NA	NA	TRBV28	CASTRSYNEQFF	TGTGCCAGCACGCGCTCCTACAATGAGCAGTTCTTC
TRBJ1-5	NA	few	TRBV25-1	CASSVGLQPQHF	TGTGCCAGCAGTGTAGGGTTGCAGCCCCAGCATTTT
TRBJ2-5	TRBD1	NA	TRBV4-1	CASSQDGAGGRETQYF	TGCGCCAGCAGCCAAGATGGTGCAGGGGGCCGGGAGACCCAGTACTTC
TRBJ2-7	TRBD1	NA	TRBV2	CASRLGGQGTPTSYEQYF	TGTGCCAGCCGGCTAGGGGGACAGGGGACCCCAACCTCCTACGAGCAGTACTTC
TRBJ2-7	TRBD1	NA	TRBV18	CASSPGTGDSPQYF	TGTGCCAGCTCACCCGGGACAGGGGATTCCCCGCAGTACTTC
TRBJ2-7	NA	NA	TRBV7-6	CASSPFRVPGEQYF	TGTGCCAGCAGCCCCTTTAGGGTTCCGGGGGAGCAGTACTTC
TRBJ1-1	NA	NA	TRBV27	CASRKNRDTEAFF	TGTGCCAGCAGAAAGAATCGGGACACTGAAGCTTTCTTT
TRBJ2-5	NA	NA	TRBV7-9	CASSPGAAQETQYF	TGTGCCAGCAGCCCTGGGGCGGCCCAAGAGACCCAGTACTTC
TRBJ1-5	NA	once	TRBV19	CASTRRAGQPQHF	TGTGCCAGCACCAGGAGGGCAGGTCAGCCCCAGCATTTT
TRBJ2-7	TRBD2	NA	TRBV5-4	CASSNGLAGTSYEQYF	TGTGCCAGCAGCAACGGACTAGCGGGGACCTCCTACGAGCAGTACTTC
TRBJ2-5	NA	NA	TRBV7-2	CASSPWTVQETQYF	TGTGCCAGCAGCCCCTGGACGGTCCAAGAGACCCAGTACTTC
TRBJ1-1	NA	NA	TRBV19	CASSPRTGSTEAFF	TGTGCCAGTAGTCCCCGGACGGGTTCAACTGAAGCTTTCTTT
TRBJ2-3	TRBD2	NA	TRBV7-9	CASSPSGTGDTQYF	TGTGCCAGCAGCCCTAGCGGGACGGGAGATACGCAGTATTTT
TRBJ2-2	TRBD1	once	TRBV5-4	CASSFPTGPRTGELFF	TGTGCCAGCAGCTTCCCGACAGGGCCCCGGACCGGGGAGCTGTTTTTT
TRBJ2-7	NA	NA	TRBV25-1	CASSESGTGAYEQYF	TGTGCCAGCAGTGAAAGCGGGACAGGAGCCTACGAGCAGTACTTC
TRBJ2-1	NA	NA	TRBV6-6	CASSSFEAEQFF	TGTGCCAGCAGTTCCTTCGAGGCTGAGCAGTTCTTC
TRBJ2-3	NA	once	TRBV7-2	CASSLGARATDTQYF	TGTGCCAGCAGCTTGGGGGCTAGAGCCACAGATACGCAGTATTTT
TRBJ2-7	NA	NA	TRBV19	CASSTRSGPYEQYF	TGTGCCAGTAGTACCCGAAGTGGACCATACGAGCAGTACTTC
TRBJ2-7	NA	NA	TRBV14	CASSQVRRGLYEQYF	TGTGCCAGCAGCCAAGTTCGACGGGGATTGTACGAGCAGTACTTC
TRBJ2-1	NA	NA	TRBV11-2	CASSPSAPREQFF	TGTGCCAGCAGCCCCTCGGCGCCAAGGGAGCAGTTCTTC
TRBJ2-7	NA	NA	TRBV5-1	CASSLAGPSYEQYF	TGCGCCAGCAGCTTGGCGGGACCCAGTTACGAGCAGTACTTC
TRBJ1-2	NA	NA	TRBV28	CASSLLGGDYGYTF	TGTGCCAGCAGTTTACTAGGGGGGGACTATGGCTATACCTTC
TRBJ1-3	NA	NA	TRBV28	CASRPQGLRNTIYF	TGTGCCAGCAGGCCACAGGGCCTCCGAAACACCATATATTTT
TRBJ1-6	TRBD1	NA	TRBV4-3	CASSSRTGGGNSPLHF	TGCGCCAGCAGCTCTCGGACAGGGGGAGGTAATTCACCCCTCCACTTT
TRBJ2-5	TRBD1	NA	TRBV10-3	CAISYRGQETQYF	TGTGCCATCAGCTACAGGGGGCAAGAGACCCAGTACTTC
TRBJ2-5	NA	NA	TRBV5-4	CASSPPTDVATQYF	TGTGCCAGCAGCCCCCCGACTGATGTGGCGACCCAGTACTTC
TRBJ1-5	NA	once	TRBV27	CASSLKGDQPQHF	TGTGCCAGCAGTTTAAAGGGGGATCAGCCCCAGCATTTT
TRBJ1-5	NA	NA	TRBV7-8	CASSPGLRASNQPQHF	TGTGCCAGCAGCCCCGGTCTCAGGGCTAGCAATCAGCCCCAGCATTTT
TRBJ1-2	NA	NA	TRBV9	CASSADGRYGGYTF	TGTGCCAGCAGCGCGGACGGGAGATACGGTGGCTACACCTTC
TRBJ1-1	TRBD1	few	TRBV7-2	CASSPGTANTEAFF	TGTGCCAGCAGCCCCGGGACAGCGAACACTGAAGCTTTCTTT
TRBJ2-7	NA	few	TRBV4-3	CASSQEEGAYEQYF	TGCGCCAGCAGCCAAGAAGAGGGGGCCTACGAGCAGTACTTC
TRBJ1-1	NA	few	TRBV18	CASSLAENTEAFF	TGTGCCAGCTCACTGGCGGAAAACACTGAAGCTTTCTTT
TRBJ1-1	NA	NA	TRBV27	CASSLQVNTEAFF	TGTGCCAGCAGTTTACAGGTGAACACTGAAGCTTTCTTT
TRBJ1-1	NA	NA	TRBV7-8	CASSRPGVSPNTEAFF	TGTGCCAGCAGCAGACCCGGGGTGTCCCCGAACACTGAAGCTTTCTTT
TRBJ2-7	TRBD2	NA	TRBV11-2	CASRPTSGDPYEQYF	TGTGCCAGCAGGCCGACTAGCGGCGACCCCTACGAGCAGTACTTC
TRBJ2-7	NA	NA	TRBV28	CASSPNPYEQYF	TGTGCCAGCAGTCCGAACCCCTACGAGCAGTACTTC
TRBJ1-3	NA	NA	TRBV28	CAIEDNSGNTIYF	TGTGCCATCGAGGACAACTCTGGAAACACCATATATTTT